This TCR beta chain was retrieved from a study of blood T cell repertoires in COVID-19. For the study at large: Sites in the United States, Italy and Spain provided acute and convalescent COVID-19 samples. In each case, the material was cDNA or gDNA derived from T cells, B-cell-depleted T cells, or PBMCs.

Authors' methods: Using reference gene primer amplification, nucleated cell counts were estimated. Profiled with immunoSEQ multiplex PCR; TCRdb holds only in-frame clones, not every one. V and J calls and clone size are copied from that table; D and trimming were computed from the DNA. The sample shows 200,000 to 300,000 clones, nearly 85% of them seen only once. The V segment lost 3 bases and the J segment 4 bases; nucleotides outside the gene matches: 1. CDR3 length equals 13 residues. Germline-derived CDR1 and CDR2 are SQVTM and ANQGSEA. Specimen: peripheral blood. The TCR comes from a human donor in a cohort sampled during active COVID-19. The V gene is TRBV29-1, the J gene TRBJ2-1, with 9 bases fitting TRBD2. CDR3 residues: CSVELAGYNEQFF. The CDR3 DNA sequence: TGCAGCGTTGAGCTAGCGGGGTACAATGAGCAGTTCTTC.